A single sample gave rise to the 5 T cell receptor beta chains below, sequenced in a study of T cell repertoires in cytomegalovirus infection (dated by TCRdb to about 2019). The label giving this sample's treatment or condition can be read as: in vitro stimulation with specific CMV peptide epitopes to enrich CMV-specific T cells. These TCRs' antigens remain unknown. TCRdb lists the instrument as Illumina HiSeq 1500. The raw public reads went through TCRdb reprocessing: fastp at Q25, MiXCR clone calling, in-frame beta chains kept. A single entry per CDR3 protein holds the most common genes and DNA from its merged rows. This sample has around 300,000 distinct CDR3 sequences in its table, and more than 20% of those were observed once. The leading ten clones occupy about an eighth of the sample. The sample here was cultured PBMCs, taken from culture after CMV antigen stimulation. The origin of the receptors is a human donor in good health (CMV status not recorded). Some clones in this sample may be carry-over from other donors' samples.

This clonotype was counted a few times. This chain links TRBV7-2 with TRBJ2-2, with D possibly being TRBD2 (5 bases). Germline CDR1 and CDR2: SGHTA and FQGNSA. V dropped 8 bases and J dropped 0 bases, with 19 bases sitting between them. The CDR3 runs to 17 residues. The CDR3 here is CASEPAVWKTNTGELFF. The CDR3 coding sequence is TGTGCCAGCGAGCCAGCGGTTTGGAAGACGAACACCGGGGAGCTGTTTTTT.

This chain links TRBV28 with TRBJ2-4, with D perhaps matching TRBD1 (6 bases). Per germline, CDR1 MDHEN and CDR2 SYDVKM. CDR3 length: 12 amino acids. V lost 10 bases and J 0 bases, leaving 7 bases between the germline ends. The CDR3 DNA reads TGTGCCACCAGGGGAGCCAAAAACATTCAGTACTTC. The encoded protein is CATRGAKNIQYF. Filled out from reference TRBV28 and TRBJ2-4, the complete variable domain reads DVKVTQSSRYLVKRTGEKVFLECVQDMDHENMFWYRQDPGLGLRLIYFSYDVKMKEKGDIPEGYSVSREKKERFSLILESASTNQTSMYLCATRGAKNIQYFGAGTRLSVL.

Many counts were recorded for this clonotype. This rearrangement joins TRBV7-2 to TRBJ2-1, with D tentatively TRBD2 (6 bases). The CDR3 is made up of 14 amino acids. V lost 3 bases and J lost 3, with 9 bases in between. Germline CDR1 is SGHTA and CDR2 is FQGNSA. CDR3 DNA sequence: TGTGCCAGCAGCTTTGGACTACTCTACAATGAGCAGTTCTTC. This encodes CASSFGLLYNEQFF.

This sequence joins TRBV12-3 or TRBV12-4 and TRBJ2-1; TRBD2 matches at 11 bases. V lost 8 bases and J lost 4; bases outside the gene matches: 7. This CDR3 spans 15 amino acids. The CDR3 protein is CASVPGLAVYNEQFF. Written as DNA, the CDR3 is TGTGCCAGCGTCCCGGGACTAGCGGTTTACAATGAGCAGTTCTTC.

V gene TRBV28 combines with J gene TRBJ1-2, with D possibly matching TRBD1 (6 bases). V was cut by 3 bases and J by 8 bases, with 13 bases left in between. This CDR3 has 13 amino acids. From germline, CDR1 is MDHEN and CDR2 SYDVKM. The CDR3 is CASSFWGAGGYTF. The CDR3 bases are TGTGCCAGCAGTTTCTGGGGGGCTGGCGGCTACACCTTC.